This T cell receptor (beta chain) is drawn from a study of blood T cell repertoires in COVID-19 (dated by TCRdb to the early 2020s). Some background on the complete study: Samples from collaborators originated in the United States, Italy and Spain and spanned both the acute and convalescent phases of COVID-19. The prospective study material was composed of cDNA or gDNA derived from T cells, B-cell-depleted T cells, or PBMCs. Deeply sampled blood TCRbeta repertoires from subjects exposed to, actively infected with, or recovered from COVID-19 were included in the dataset. The repertoires were released in a freely available public database intended as a resource for research on the immune response to SARS-CoV-2. Samples were obtained from the ongoing ImmuneRACE study (first 160 participants) and from over 1,000 subjects provided by 6 global collaborators. Nearly every sample came with metadata listing a de-identified subject ID, COVID-19 status, age in years and sex. HLA class I and class II types, where available, came from metadata supplied by the sample provider rather than from assay-based typing. Overall results and qualifications from the work: Clinical and demographic metadata were provided uncurated, with the amount varying by source and participant.

TCRbeta CDR3 regions were amplified from genomic DNA by means of the immunoSEQ Assay, a bias-controlled multiplex PCR. In the source study's methods: The number of nucleated cells in each sample was estimated by amplification of reference gene primers within the assay. Sequence reads were collapsed and filtered to measure the absolute abundance of every unique TCRbeta CDR3 rearrangement. For each sample, productive Simpson clonality was calculated as the square root of Simpson's diversity index across productive rearrangements. The clones in this table, taken by TCRdb from immuneACCESS, are in-frame only. Not every clone is retained; where verified, under half of the shortfall comes from an unresolved V gene, and the cause of the rest is unknown. V and J calls and clone size are as listed in that table; D and trimming were resolved from the DNA. The sample table records approximately 240,000 clones; around 90% of these occur just once. The biggest ten clones account for over 1.5% of the sample.

In the prospective study, participants were roughly 18 to 90 years old, resided in 24 geographic areas of the United States, and were enrolled through a virtual design. In the prospective study, cohorts were assigned on the basis of participant-reported clinical history obtained from a screening survey and a study questionnaire. ImmuneRACE Cohort 3 recovered participants were defined by two consecutive negative NP/OP PCR tests, healthcare professional clearance, or symptom resolution. Mobile phlebotomists in the prospective study collected whole blood, serum and a nasopharyngeal or oropharyngeal swab from every participant. Participants in the prospective study had the option to provide additional blood draws and questionnaires over a roughly 2-month period. Before DNA extraction, blood samples from the prospective study were shipped at room temperature or frozen. CDR1 and CDR2, per the germline V gene, are SGHTA and FQGNSA. V is trimmed back by 5 bases and J by 6 bases, and the junction contains 9 bases that no gene match accounts for. Inclusive of the bounding cysteine and phenylalanine, the CDR3 is 15 residues long. Of the read, only the CDR3 DNA is kept; its 45 bases are in frame from base 1.

This clone came up once. Its antigen target is currently unknown. Base qualities are not at hand, and no much larger clone is one base apart. This receptor was obtained from a woman under 30 who had recovered from COVID-19. Sample: PBMCs or T cells enriched from blood (not recorded which). The chain is encoded by TRBV7-2 joined to TRBJ1-2; 10 bases in the middle match TRBD1. Read as DNA, the sequence is TGTGCCAGCAGCCCGTCCGGGACAGGGGTCGATGGCTACACCTTC. This gives the protein CASSPSGTGVDGYTF.